The 22 T cell receptor beta chains below all came from one sample that was sequenced in a study of regulatory and conventional T cells in RAG deficiency. TCRdb's table, derived via immunoSEQ multiplex PCR, lists solely in-frame clones and lacks some. Of around 6,000 clones listed, 85% to 95% are singletons. The sample comprised CD8+ T cells sorted from blood. These receptors were collected from a human donor with RAG deficiency presenting as severe combined immunodeficiency.

This clone showed up just once. This chain joins TRBV6-1 and TRBJ2-7; 8 nucleotides match TRBD2. Trimming cost V 5 bases and J 2 bases; bases outside gene matches: 8. CDR3 length: 15 residues. CDR1 and CDR2 (germline): MNHNS, SASEGT. CDR3 sequence: CASSFLGLGAYEQYF. The DNA for the CDR3 is TGTGCCAGCAGTTTCCTGGGACTAGGGGCCTACGAGCAGTACTTC.

In this sample, this clone turned up once. The genes are TRBV7-9 and TRBJ2-2, with unresolved D. Germline V gene sequence: CDR1 SEHNR, CDR2 FQNEAQ (reference sequence). V was shortened by 6 bases and J by 4 bases, with 9 bases between the two germline ends. CDR3 length: 13 residues. The CDR3 protein is CASRHPTTGELFF. The CDR3 coding sequence is TGTGCCAGCAGACATCCTACCACCGGGGAGCTGTTTTTT.

The chain uses TRBV7-9 and TRBJ2-5; D uncertain. The germline V gene encodes CDR1 SEHNR and CDR2 FQNEAQ (reference sequence). The CDR3 has 14 residues. V shed 6 bases and J shed 1 base, with 12 bases lying between them. CDR3 loop: CASSRGGIQETQYF. CDR3 bases: TGTGCCAGCAGTCGAGGTGGCATCCAAGAGACCCAGTACTTC.

The chain is built from TRBV4-1 and TRBJ2-1; no firm D call. V lost 1 base and J lost 0, with 10 bases in between. CDR1 is MGHRA and CDR2 is YSYEKL in the germline V gene. This CDR3 contains 16 residues. The CDR3 is CASSQAGRSSYNEQFF. As DNA, the CDR3 is TGCGCCAGCAGCCAAGCGGGCAGGAGCTCCTACAATGAGCAGTTCTTC.

The chain employs TRBV27 and TRBJ2-3, with 10 bases matching TRBD1. The CDR3 sequence is 13 residues long. The V and J ends lost 8 bases and 6 bases, in that order; junction bases with no gene match: 5. Germline V gene lookup returns CDR1 MNHEY and CDR2 SMNVEV (reference sequence). The CDR3 nucleotides read TGTGCCAGCGAACGACAGGGGGCGGATACGCAGTATTTT. Translating gives CASERQGADTQYF.

The rearrangement links TRBV4-1 to TRBJ2-7, with D possibly matching TRBD1 (5 bases). The CDR3 extends over 14 amino acids. V was shortened by 1 base and J by 2 bases, with 9 bases between the two germline ends. Germline-derived CDR1 and CDR2 are MGHRA and YSYEKL. The CDR3 nucleotides are TGCGCCAGCAGCCAAGTCCAGGGTACCTACGAGCAGTACTTC. This gives the protein CASSQVQGTYEQYF.

The chain carries TRBV5-1 and TRBJ2-7; 11 bases match TRBD1. V was clipped by 0 bases and J by 5 bases; unmatched bases: 7. The CDR3 extends over 16 amino acids. The germline gives CDR1 SGHRS, CDR2 YFSETQ. The CDR3 DNA sequence: TGCGCCAGCAGCTTGGAGGACAGGGGGCGAGGCCACGAGCAGTACTTC. It yields the protein CASSLEDRGRGHEQYF.

The J gene is TRBJ2-1, the V gene TRBV7-6; D is possibly TRBD2 (5 bases). This CDR3 is 15 amino acids long. Germline CDR1 SGHVS, CDR2 FNYEAQ. The V end lost 1 base, the J end lost 8 bases, and 15 bases lay between the germline ends. CDR3 sequence reads: CASSLGVGEGYEQFF. As DNA, the CDR3 is TGTGCCAGCAGCTTAGGGGTCGGAGAGGGCTATGAGCAGTTCTTC.

The chain has TRBV5-1 and TRBJ2-2; D remains ambiguous. This CDR3 is 12 amino acids long. Germline CDR1 SGHRS, CDR2 YFSETQ. Trimming pared 6 bases from V and 4 bases from J, leaving 7 bases between. The CDR3 DNA follows: TGCGCCAGCACCCTCGTCACCGGGGAGCTGTTTTTT. Its translation is CASTLVTGELFF.

The rearrangement joins TRBV6-1 to TRBJ2-3; D unresolved. V lost 5 bases to trimming and J lost 1 base, with 10 bases between them. The length of the CDR3 is 14 residues. CDR1 and CDR2 (germline): MNHNS, SASEGT. This chain's CDR3 is CASSWTVGTDTQYF. In DNA, the CDR3 is TGTGCCAGCAGTTGGACGGTAGGCACAGATACGCAGTATTTT.

The V gene is TRBV28, the J gene TRBJ2-3; 10 bases match TRBD1. The CDR3 contains 15 residues. Germline trimming cut 6 bases from V and 4 bases from J; bases unmatched to any gene: 7. Germline CDR1 reads MDHEN; CDR2 reads SYDVKM. As DNA, the CDR3 is TGTGCCAGCAGCCTACCGGGACAGGGGTCAGATACGCAGTATTTT. Translated: CASSLPGQGSDTQYF.

This clone is a singleton in its sample. This chain connects TRBV11-2 to TRBJ2-2, with 11 bases fitting TRBD1. This CDR3 is built from 15 residues. The germline CDR1 and CDR2 sequences are SGHAT and FQNNGV. Trimming removed 5 bases from V and 4 bases from J; junction bases left unmatched: 3. The CDR3 DNA reads as TGTGCCAGCAGCCTAGGGACAGGGGGCACCGGGGAGCTGTTTTTT. Amino acids: CASSLGTGGTGELFF.

The CDR3 DNA follows: TGTGCCAGCAGCTTTTTCGGGAGCTCCTACGAGCAGTACTTC. Translated, it gives CASSFFGSSYEQYF. This chain joins TRBV7-2 and TRBJ2-7; tentative D call: TRBD2 (6 bases). From germline, CDR1 is SGHTA and CDR2 FQGNSA. V shed 3 bases and J shed 0 bases, with 9 bases lying between them. The CDR3 has 14 amino acids.

The chain links TRBV28 to TRBJ2-5; no firm D call. V lost 6 bases to trimming and J lost 1 base, with 9 bases between them. The CDR3 is 13 residues long. Germline loops: CDR1 MDHEN, CDR2 SYDVKM. The CDR3 sequence: CASSPRSQETQYF. The CDR3 bases are TGTGCCAGCAGCCCCCGCTCCCAAGAGACCCAGTACTTC.

The chain carries TRBV12-5 and TRBJ1-1; TRBD1 aligns across 7 bases. The ends lost 2 bases at V and 0 bases at J; junction bases unmatched: 3. The CDR3 has 15 residues. Germline lookup yields CDR1 LGHNT and CDR2 FRNRAP. The CDR3 region has the DNA TGTGCTAGTGGTTTGTTGGGACAGATGAACACTGAAGCTTTCTTT. This sequence encodes CASGLLGQMNTEAFF.

V is TRBV27 and J is TRBJ2-6; D remains unclear. The CDR3 has 13 amino acids. Trimming cost V 1 base and J 5 bases, with 3 bases left between them. Per the germline V gene, CDR1 is MNHEY and CDR2 is SMNVEV (reference sequence). The DNA of the CDR3 is TGTGCCAGCAGTTTATTTAGGGCCAACGTCCTGACTTTC. It translates to CASSLFRANVLTF.

The genes are TRBV19 and TRBJ2-1, with D uncertain. The germline CDR1 and CDR2 sequences are LNHDA and SQIVND (reference sequence). Trimming shortened V by 0 bases and J by 0 bases, and 6 bases separated the two germline ends. The CDR3 sequence is 15 residues long. CDR3 coding DNA: TGTGCCAGTAGTATAGATCGAAGCTCCTACAATGAGCAGTTCTTC. Protein: CASSIDRSSYNEQFF.

The chain links TRBV10-3 to TRBJ2-7; no reliable D call. The V and J ends lost 3 bases and 0 bases respectively, with 3 bases between them. The CDR3 extends over 12 amino acids. Looked up from germline, CDR1 is ENHRY and CDR2 is SYGVKD. The CDR3 DNA reads TGTGCCATCAGTGAAGGCTCCTACGAGCAGTACTTC. Its protein product is CAISEGSYEQYF.

V is TRBV10-2 and J is TRBJ2-5; possible D gene TRBD1, 5 bases. Germline values: CDR1 WSHSY, CDR2 SAAADI. The V gene lost 6 bases and the J gene lost 1 base, with 9 bases spanning the gap. The CDR3 totals 13 residues. CDR3 sequence (DNA): TGCGCCAGCAGAAAAAGGGGCCAAGAGACCCAGTACTTC. Amino acids: CASRKRGQETQYF.

V is TRBV27 and J is TRBJ2-7; a possible D gene is TRBD1 (6 bases). V gave up 5 bases and J gave up 5 bases, with 19 bases separating them. The germline CDR1 and CDR2 sequences are MNHEY and SMNVEV (reference sequence). The CDR3 totals 15 residues. The CDR3 loop reads CASSIGSGAFDEQYF. DNA for the CDR3: TGTGCCAGCAGTATCGGGTCAGGGGCTTTCGACGAGCAGTACTTC.

The chain uses TRBV5-1 and TRBJ2-5, with TRBD2 matching 8 bases. Trimming took 1 base from V and 0 from J; bases not matched to a gene: 5. The CDR3 runs 16 residues. Germline CDR1 reads SGHRS; CDR2 reads YFSETQ. The CDR3 here is CASSLPRGGNQETQYF. The DNA of the CDR3 is TGCGCCAGCAGCTTGCCTCGGGGGGGTAACCAAGAGACCCAGTACTTC.

V gene TRBV4-3 combines with J gene TRBJ2-1; maybe TRBD1 (6 bases). CDR3 length: 15 residues. Trimming pared 0 bases from V and 3 bases from J, leaving 9 bases between. From germline, CDR1 is LGHNA and CDR2 YSLEER. CDR3 sequence reads: CASSQDGDNYNEQFF. The DNA of the CDR3 is TGCGCCAGCAGCCAAGATGGGGACAACTACAATGAGCAGTTCTTC.